Listed here are 21 T cell receptor beta chains from one sample, sequenced in a study of cytomegalovirus exposure and HLA in healthy donors. Both 60 Vbeta primers and 13 Jbeta primers went into the PCR. Some clones are missing from TCRdb's copy, which holds only in-frame ones; the method was immunoSEQ multiplex PCR. The sample comprises approximately 190,000 clones, about nine tenths of which are singletons, and about 1% rests with the top ten. Sequenced: PBMCs. Receptors originate from a boy younger than 10 in good health and CMV-seronegative.

This chain links TRBV6-1 with TRBJ1-3; 10 bases are shared with TRBD1. The V segment lost 4 bases and the J segment 7 bases; nucleotides outside the gene matches: 10. The CDR3 spans 16 residues. The germline gives CDR1 MNHNS, CDR2 SASEGT. The CDR3 sequence: CASSVTGQGSGNTIYF. DNA of the CDR3: TGTGCCAGCAGTGTTACGGGACAGGGGAGTGGGAACACCATATATTTT.

This rearrangement joins TRBV28 to TRBJ1-6; D may be TRBD1 (6 bases). CDR3 length: 15 residues. V was trimmed by 5 bases and J by 10 bases, leaving 18 bases between them. Germline CDR1 is MDHEN and CDR2 is SYDVKM. The CDR3 nucleotides read TGTGCCAGCAGTCCCCTAGCAGGGGTGGAGTCACCCCTCCACTTT. This sequence encodes CASSPLAGVESPLHF.

The chain is built from TRBV7-9 and TRBJ2-4, with TRBD2 as a possible D gene (6 bases). Germline-derived CDR1 and CDR2 are SEHNR and FQNEAQ (reference sequence). Between the trimmed V and J ends, which lost 1 base and 0 bases, there was a span of 13 bases. The CDR3 extends over 17 amino acids. The CDR3 reads CASSLDGGIVAKNIQYF. The CDR3 nucleotides read TGTGCCAGCAGCTTAGACGGGGGAATAGTAGCCAAAAACATTCAGTACTTC.

V gene TRBV28 combines with J gene TRBJ1-1, with a weak D call TRBD1 (6 bases). This CDR3 is built from 14 residues. V was shortened by 5 bases and J by 1 base, with 11 bases between the two germline ends. CDR1 and CDR2 (germline): MDHEN, SYDVKM. CDR3 sequence reads: CASSGRGANTEAFF. CDR3 bases: TGTGCCAGCAGTGGCCGGGGGGCGAACACTGAAGCTTTCTTT.

The chain couples TRBV29-1 to TRBJ1-3, with no clear D. Germline CDR1 is SQVTM and CDR2 is ANQGSEA. The CDR3 contains 13 residues. V dropped 4 bases and J dropped 0 bases, with 7 bases sitting between them. In nucleotides, the CDR3 is TGCAGCGTTGCAGGAAACTCTGGAAACACCATATATTTT. Translating it yields CSVAGNSGNTIYF.

V and J are TRBV29-1 and TRBJ1-1, with D uncertain. The V end was cut by 3 bases, the J end by 5 bases, with 4 bases between. Germline V lookup: CDR1 SQVTM, CDR2 ANQGSEA. The CDR3 loop spans 10 amino acids. The CDR3: CSVDPTEAFF. The CDR3 DNA sequence: TGCAGCGTTGACCCTACTGAAGCTTTCTTT.

The CDR3: CASSLALVLGGAFF. The CDR3 bases are TGTGCCAGCAGCTTAGCGTTAGTTCTAGGGGGCGCTTTCTTT. This chain links TRBV7-9 with TRBJ1-1; TRBD1 matches at 7 bases. The CDR3 is 14 amino acids. The J segment lost 11 bases and the V segment lost 0 bases, leaving 9 bases of the junction unmatched. CDR1 and CDR2 from the germline V gene are SEHNR and FQNEAQ (reference sequence).

This chain connects TRBV16 to TRBJ2-7, with 9 nucleotides matching TRBD1. Germline V lookup: CDR1 KGHSY, CDR2 FQNENV. The CDR3 is 14 amino acids. Unmatched junction bases numbered 6, after V lost 4 bases and J lost 5 bases. CDR3 sequence: CASSLAGQGHEQYF. The CDR3 DNA is TGTGCCAGCAGCCTCGCGGGACAGGGACACGAGCAGTACTTC.

The rearrangement joins TRBV5-4 to TRBJ2-1; 10 bases fit TRBD2. This CDR3 is 17 amino acids long. The V segment lost 4 bases and the J segment 9 bases; nucleotides outside the gene matches: 16. The germline CDR1 and CDR2 sequences are SGHNT and YYREEE (reference sequence). The chain's CDR3 is CASSIGLAAAREGEQFF. The CDR3 coding sequence is TGTGCCAGCAGCATAGGACTAGCGGCTGCCCGGGAAGGTGAGCAGTTCTTC. The variable domain in full, completed from reference TRBV5-4 and TRBJ2-1, reads ETGVTQSPTHLIKTRGQQVTLRCSSQSGHNTVSWYQQALGQGPQFIFQYYREEENGRGNFPPRFSGLQFPNYSSELNVNALELDDSALYLCASSIGLAAAREGEQFFGPGTRLTVL.

The chain is built from TRBV11-2 and TRBJ1-1, with a tentative D call TRBD1 (5 bases). The CDR3 runs 14 residues. V was pared by 1 base and J by 0 bases, with 6 bases between. Looked up from germline, CDR1 is SGHAT and CDR2 is FQNNGV. CDR3 bases: TGTGCCAGCAGCTTAGCAGGGTTGAACACTGAAGCTTTCTTT. This gives the protein CASSLAGLNTEAFF.

The chain recombines TRBV28 with TRBJ2-7, with D possibly matching TRBD2 (6 bases). V was trimmed by 5 bases and J by 0 bases, leaving 14 bases between them. The germline V gene has CDR1 MDHEN and CDR2 SYDVKM. The CDR3 has 15 amino acids. DNA of the CDR3: TGTGCCAGCAGTGGGAGGAGGGTCGGCTCCTACGAGCAGTACTTC. It is translated as CASSGRRVGSYEQYF. Drawing the rest from reference TRBV28 and TRBJ2-7, the complete variable domain is DVKVTQSSRYLVKRTGEKVFLECVQDMDHENMFWYRQDPGLGLRLIYFSYDVKMKEKGDIPEGYSVSREKKERFSLILESASTNQTSMYLCASSGRRVGSYEQYFGPGTRLTVT.

In its sample, this clone was seen a few times. The rearrangement joins TRBV5-1 to TRBJ2-1, with no clear D. V was clipped by 0 bases and J by 10 bases, with 8 bases between them. The length of the CDR3 is 12 residues. CDR1 and CDR2 from the germline V gene are SGHRS and YFSETQ. CDR3 sequence (DNA): TGCGCCAGCAGCTTGGGGTCTCGGGAGCAGTTCTTC. It translates to CASSLGSREQFF.

The genes are TRBV5-1 and TRBJ2-1, with TRBD2 identical over 12 bases. The CDR3 spans 14 residues. Germline V lookup: CDR1 SGHRS, CDR2 YFSETQ. The J segment lost 15 bases and the V segment lost 2 bases, leaving 9 bases of the junction unmatched. The CDR3 region is CASSLATSGRFAFF. The CDR3 region has the DNA TGCGCCAGCAGCTTAGCCACTAGCGGGAGGTTCGCGTTCTTC.

This clone was observed once. V gene TRBV5-1 combines with J gene TRBJ1-4, with 11 positions matching TRBD1. V gave up 2 bases and J gave up 8 bases; unmatched junction bases: 5. The germline V gene has CDR1 SGHRS and CDR2 YFSETQ. The CDR3 contains 15 residues. The CDR3, as DNA: TGCGCCAGCAGCTTACCGGGACAGGGGGGCGAAAAACTGTTTTTT. As protein: CASSLPGQGGEKLFF. Looking up the rest from reference TRBV5-1 and TRBJ1-4 gives the full variable domain: KAGVTQTPRYLIKTRGQQVTLSCSPISGHRSVSWYQQTPGQGLQFLFEYFSETQRNKGNFPGRFSGRQFSNSRSEMNVSTLELGDSALYLCASSLPGQGGEKLFFGSGTQLSVL.

This chain uses TRBV28 with TRBJ1-2; the match to TRBD1 covers 8 bases. Germline-derived CDR1 and CDR2 are MDHEN and SYDVKM. The CDR3 runs to 14 residues. J lost 8 bases, V lost 3 bases, and 8 bases had no gene match. As DNA, the CDR3 is TGTGCCAGCAGTTTTCTTAGGACAGGGATCGGCTACACCTTC. This gives the protein CASSFLRTGIGYTF.

The chain is built from TRBV6-1 and TRBJ2-7; perhaps TRBD2 as D (5 bases). Deletions cut 2 bases from V and 3 bases from J, with 20 bases between. Germline assignment: CDR1 MNHNS and CDR2 SASEGT. The CDR3 has 17 residues. CDR3 DNA: TGTGCCAGCAGTGAACACTCTGGCAGGCAAGGGAGCTACGAGCAGTACTTC. It yields the protein CASSEHSGRQGSYEQYF.

The chain has TRBV6-5 and TRBJ2-1, with TRBD2 matching over 11 bases. V lost 5 bases to trimming and J lost 9 bases; unmatched junction nucleotides: 9. Germline V gives CDR1 MNHEY, CDR2 SVGAGI. The CDR3 length is 15 residues. For the CDR3, the DNA is TGTGCCAGCAGTATTACTAGCGGGAGCCTGATTGAGCAGTTCTTC. This sequence encodes CASSITSGSLIEQFF.

The genes are TRBV27 and TRBJ2-7; D may be TRBD2 (5 bases). The V gene's germline CDR1 is MNHEY and CDR2 SMNVEV (reference sequence). This CDR3 has 12 residues. V lost 4 bases, J lost 2 bases, and 6 bases lay in between. Here the CDR3 reads CASSSGTYEQYF. For the CDR3, the DNA is TGTGCCAGCAGTTCGGGAACCTACGAGCAGTACTTC.

As for this clone: At one end, the junction sequence differs from germline, possibly due to a read error. The rearrangement links TRBV27 to TRBJ2-2, with D unclear. This CDR3 has 14 amino acids. Germline loops: CDR1 MNHEY, CDR2 SMNVEV (reference sequence). CDR3 bases: TGTGCCAGCAGTTTTATGCAGAACGCCGGGGAGCTGTTTTTT. The encoded protein is CASSFMQNAGELFF.

J is TRBJ2-7 and V is TRBV6-1; 9 bases match TRBD2. CDR3 length equals 15 residues. V gave up 1 base and J gave up 2 bases; unmatched junction bases: 3. Germline V gives CDR1 MNHNS, CDR2 SASEGT. CDR3 nucleotides: TGTGCCAGCAGTGAAGGCCTAGCGGGAACCTACGAGCAGTACTTC. This codes for CASSEGLAGTYEQYF.

This clone was seen a handful of times. The J gene is TRBJ2-4, the V gene TRBV2, with D perhaps TRBD1 (5 bases). This CDR3 has 14 residues. With 4 bases removed from V and 6 bases from J, the gap between germline ends came to 13 bases. The germline V gene has CDR1 SNHLY and CDR2 FYNNEI. DNA for the CDR3: TGTGCCAGCAGTGCAAAAAACCAGGGAAACATTCAGTACTTC. Amino acids: CASSAKNQGNIQYF.